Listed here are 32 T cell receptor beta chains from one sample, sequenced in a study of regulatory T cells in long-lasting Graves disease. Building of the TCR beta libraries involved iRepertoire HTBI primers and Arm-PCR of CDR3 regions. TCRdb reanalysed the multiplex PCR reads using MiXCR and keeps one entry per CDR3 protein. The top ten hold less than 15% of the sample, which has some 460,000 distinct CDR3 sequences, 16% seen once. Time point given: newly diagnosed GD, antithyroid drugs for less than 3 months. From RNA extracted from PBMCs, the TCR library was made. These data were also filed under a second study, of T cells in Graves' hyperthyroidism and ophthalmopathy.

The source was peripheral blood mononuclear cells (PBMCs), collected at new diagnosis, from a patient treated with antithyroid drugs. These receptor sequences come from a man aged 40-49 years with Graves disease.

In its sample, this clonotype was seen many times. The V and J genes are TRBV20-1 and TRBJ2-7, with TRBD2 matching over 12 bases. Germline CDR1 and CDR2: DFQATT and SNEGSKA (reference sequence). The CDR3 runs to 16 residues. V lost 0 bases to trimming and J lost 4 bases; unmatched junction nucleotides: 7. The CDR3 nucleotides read TGCAGTGCTAGAGATTCATGGCTAGCGGGAGGGTACGAGCAGTACTTC. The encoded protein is CSARDSWLAGGYEQYF.

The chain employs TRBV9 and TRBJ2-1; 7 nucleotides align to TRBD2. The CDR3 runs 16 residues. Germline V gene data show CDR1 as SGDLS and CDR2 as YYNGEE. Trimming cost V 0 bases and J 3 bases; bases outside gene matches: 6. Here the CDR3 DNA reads TGTGCCAGCAGCGTAGCCGGGGGGTTACACTACAATGAGCAGTTCTTC. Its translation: CASSVAGGLHYNEQFF.

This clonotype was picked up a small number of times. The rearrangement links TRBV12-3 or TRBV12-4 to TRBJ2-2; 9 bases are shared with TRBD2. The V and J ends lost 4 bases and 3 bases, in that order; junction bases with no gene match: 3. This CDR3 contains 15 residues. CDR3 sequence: CASSYSGRDTGELFF. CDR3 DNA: TGTGCCAGCAGTTATAGCGGGAGAGACACCGGGGAGCTGTTTTTT.

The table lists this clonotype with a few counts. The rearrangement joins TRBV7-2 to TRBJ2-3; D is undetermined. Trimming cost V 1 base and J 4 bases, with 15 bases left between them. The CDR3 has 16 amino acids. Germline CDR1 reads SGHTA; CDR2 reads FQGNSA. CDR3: CASSLGYWKAADTQYF. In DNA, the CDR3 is TGTGCCAGCAGCTTAGGTTACTGGAAGGCAGCAGATACGCAGTATTTT. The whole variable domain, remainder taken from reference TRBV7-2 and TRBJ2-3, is GAGVSQSPSNKVTEKGKDVELRCDPISGHTALYWYRQSLGQGLEFLIYFQGNSAPDKSGLPSDRFSAERTGGSVSTLTIQRTQQEDSAVYLCASSLGYWKAADTQYFGPGTRLTVL.

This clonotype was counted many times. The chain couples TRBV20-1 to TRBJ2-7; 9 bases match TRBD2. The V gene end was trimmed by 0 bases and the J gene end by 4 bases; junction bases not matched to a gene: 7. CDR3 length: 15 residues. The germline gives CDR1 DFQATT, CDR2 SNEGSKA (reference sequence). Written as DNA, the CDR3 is TGCAGTGCTAGAGACCTTAGCGGGAGAAGGTACGAGCAGTACTTC. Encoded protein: CSARDLSGRRYEQYF.

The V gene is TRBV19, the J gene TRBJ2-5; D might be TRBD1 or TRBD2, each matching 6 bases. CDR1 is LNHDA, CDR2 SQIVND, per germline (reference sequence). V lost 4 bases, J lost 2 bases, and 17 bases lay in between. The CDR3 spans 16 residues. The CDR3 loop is CASSRGPGLKQETQYF. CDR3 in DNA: TGTGCCAGTAGTAGGGGGCCGGGACTGAAACAAGAGACCCAGTACTTC. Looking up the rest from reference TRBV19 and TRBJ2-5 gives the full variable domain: DGGITQSPKYLFRKEGQNVTLSCEQNLNHDAMYWYRQDPGQGLRLIYYSQIVNDFQKGDIAEGYSVSREKKESFPLTVTSAQKNPTAFYLCASSRGPGLKQETQYFGPGTRLLVL.

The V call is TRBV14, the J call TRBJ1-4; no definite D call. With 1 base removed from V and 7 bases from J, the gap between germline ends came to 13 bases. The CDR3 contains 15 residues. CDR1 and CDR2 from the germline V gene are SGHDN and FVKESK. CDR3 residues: CASSQVGQWSEKLFF. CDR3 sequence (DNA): TGTGCCAGCAGCCAAGTAGGGCAATGGAGTGAAAAACTGTTTTTT. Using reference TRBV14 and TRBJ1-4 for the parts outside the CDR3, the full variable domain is EAGVTQFPSHSVIEKGQTVTLRCDPISGHDNLYWYRRVMGKEIKFLLHFVKESKQDESGMPNNRFLAERTGGTYSTLKVQPAELEDSGVYFCASSQVGQWSEKLFFGSGTQLSVL.

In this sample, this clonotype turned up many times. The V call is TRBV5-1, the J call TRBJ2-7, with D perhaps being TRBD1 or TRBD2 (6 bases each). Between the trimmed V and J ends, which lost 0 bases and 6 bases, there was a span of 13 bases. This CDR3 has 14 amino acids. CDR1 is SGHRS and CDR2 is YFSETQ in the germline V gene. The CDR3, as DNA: TGCGCCAGCAGCTTGGTTAGGGGGGTCTTCGAGCAGTACTTC. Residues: CASSLVRGVFEQYF.

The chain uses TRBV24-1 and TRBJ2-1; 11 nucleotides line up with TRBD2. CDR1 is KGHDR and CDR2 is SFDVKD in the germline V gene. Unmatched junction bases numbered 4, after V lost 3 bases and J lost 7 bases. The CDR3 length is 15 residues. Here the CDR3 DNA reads TGTGCCACCAGTGATCCGGGACTAGCGGTTAATGAGCAGTTCTTC. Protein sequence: CATSDPGLAVNEQFF.

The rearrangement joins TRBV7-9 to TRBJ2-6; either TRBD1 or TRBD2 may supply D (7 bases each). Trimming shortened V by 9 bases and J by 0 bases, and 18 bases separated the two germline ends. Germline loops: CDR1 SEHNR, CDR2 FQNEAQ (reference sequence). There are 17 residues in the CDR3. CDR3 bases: TGTGCCAGTCAGGGGGGGCTTGGTAGCTCTGGGGCCAACGTCCTGACTTTC. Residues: CASQGGLGSSGANVLTF.

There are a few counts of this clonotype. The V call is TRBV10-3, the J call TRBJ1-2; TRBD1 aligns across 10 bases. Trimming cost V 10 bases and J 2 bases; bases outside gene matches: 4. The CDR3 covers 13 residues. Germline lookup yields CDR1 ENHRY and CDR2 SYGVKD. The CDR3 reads CATPGQGNYGYTF. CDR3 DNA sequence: TGTGCCACCCCGGGACAGGGGAACTATGGCTACACCTTC.

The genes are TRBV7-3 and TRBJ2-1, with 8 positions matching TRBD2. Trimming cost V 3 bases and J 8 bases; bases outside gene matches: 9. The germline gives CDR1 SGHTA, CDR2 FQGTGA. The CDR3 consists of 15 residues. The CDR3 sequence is CASSFQGLAGDEQFF. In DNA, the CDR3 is TGTGCCAGCAGCTTTCAAGGGCTAGCGGGCGATGAGCAGTTCTTC.

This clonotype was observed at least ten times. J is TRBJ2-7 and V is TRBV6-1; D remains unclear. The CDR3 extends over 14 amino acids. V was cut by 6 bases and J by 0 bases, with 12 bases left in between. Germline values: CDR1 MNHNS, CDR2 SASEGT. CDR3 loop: CASRSTELSYEQYF. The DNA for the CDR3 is TGTGCCAGCAGGTCCACCGAGCTCTCCTACGAGCAGTACTTC.

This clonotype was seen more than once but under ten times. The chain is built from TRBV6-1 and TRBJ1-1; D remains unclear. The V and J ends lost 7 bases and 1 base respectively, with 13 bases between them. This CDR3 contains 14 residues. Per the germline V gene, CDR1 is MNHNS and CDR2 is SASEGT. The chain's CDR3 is CASKKDGPNTEAFF. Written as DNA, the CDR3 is TGTGCCAGCAAAAAGGACGGACCGAACACTGAAGCTTTCTTT.

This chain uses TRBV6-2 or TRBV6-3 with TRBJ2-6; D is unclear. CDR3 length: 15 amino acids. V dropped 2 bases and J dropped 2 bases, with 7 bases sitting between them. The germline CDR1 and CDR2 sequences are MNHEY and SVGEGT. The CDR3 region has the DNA TGTGCCAGCAGTTACAGGGCCCCTGGGGCCAACGTCCTGACTTTC. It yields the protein CASSYRAPGANVLTF.

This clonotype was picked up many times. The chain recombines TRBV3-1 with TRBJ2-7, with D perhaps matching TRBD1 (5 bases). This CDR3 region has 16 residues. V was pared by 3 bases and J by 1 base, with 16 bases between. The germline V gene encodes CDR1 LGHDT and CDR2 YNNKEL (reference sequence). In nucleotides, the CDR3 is TGTGCCAGCAGCCAGATAAGGGGTGCAAGGTCCTACGAGCAGTACTTC. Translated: CASSQIRGARSYEQYF.

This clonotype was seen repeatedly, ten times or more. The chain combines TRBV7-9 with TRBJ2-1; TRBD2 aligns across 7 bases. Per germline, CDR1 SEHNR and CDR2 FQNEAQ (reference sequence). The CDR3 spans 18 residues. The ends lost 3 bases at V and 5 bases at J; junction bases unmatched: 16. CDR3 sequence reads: CASSFPGTLAEPHNEQFF. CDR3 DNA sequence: TGTGCCAGCAGCTTCCCAGGGACTCTAGCGGAGCCGCACAATGAGCAGTTCTTC.

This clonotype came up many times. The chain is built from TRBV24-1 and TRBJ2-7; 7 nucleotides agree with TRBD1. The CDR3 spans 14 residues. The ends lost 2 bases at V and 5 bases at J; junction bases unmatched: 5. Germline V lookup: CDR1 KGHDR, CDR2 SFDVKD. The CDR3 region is CATSDWRQGDEQYF. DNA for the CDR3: TGTGCCACCAGTGATTGGAGACAGGGAGACGAGCAGTACTTC.

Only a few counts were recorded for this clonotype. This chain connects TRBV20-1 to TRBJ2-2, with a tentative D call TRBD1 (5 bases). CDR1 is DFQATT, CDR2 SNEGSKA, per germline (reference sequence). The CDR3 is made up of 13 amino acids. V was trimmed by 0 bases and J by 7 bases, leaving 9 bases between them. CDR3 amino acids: CSARDRVGGELFF. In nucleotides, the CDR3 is TGCAGTGCTAGAGACAGGGTGGGCGGGGAGCTGTTTTTT.

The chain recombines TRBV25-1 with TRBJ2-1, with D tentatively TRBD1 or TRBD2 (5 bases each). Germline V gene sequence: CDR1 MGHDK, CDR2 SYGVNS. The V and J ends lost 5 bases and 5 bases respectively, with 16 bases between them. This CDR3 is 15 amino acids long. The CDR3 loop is CASSTPGTGHNEQFF. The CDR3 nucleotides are TGTGCCAGCAGTACCCCCGGGACGGGGCACAATGAGCAGTTCTTC.

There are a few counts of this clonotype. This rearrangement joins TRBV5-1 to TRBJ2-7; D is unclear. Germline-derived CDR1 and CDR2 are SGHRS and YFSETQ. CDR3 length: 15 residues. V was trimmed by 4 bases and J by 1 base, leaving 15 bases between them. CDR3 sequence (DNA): TGCGCCAGCAGCCCAAGTCAACTTCCTTCCTACGAGCAGTACTTC. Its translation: CASSPSQLPSYEQYF. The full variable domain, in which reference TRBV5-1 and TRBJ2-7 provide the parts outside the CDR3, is KAGVTQTPRYLIKTRGQQVTLSCSPISGHRSVSWYQQTPGQGLQFLFEYFSETQRNKGNFPGRFSGRQFSNSRSEMNVSTLELGDSALYLCASSPSQLPSYEQYFGPGTRLTVT.

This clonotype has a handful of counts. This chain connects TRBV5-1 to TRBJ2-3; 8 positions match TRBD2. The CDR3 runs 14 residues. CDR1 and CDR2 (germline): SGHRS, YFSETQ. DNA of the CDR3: TGCCCCACCTGGATTAGCGGGACAAAAGATACGCAGTATTTT. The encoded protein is CPTWISGTKDTQYF.

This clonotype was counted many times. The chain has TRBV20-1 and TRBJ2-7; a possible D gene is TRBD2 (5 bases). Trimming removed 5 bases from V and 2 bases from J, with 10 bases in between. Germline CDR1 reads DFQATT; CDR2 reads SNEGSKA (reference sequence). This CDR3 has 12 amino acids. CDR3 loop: CSALDLAYEQYF. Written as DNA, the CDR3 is TGCAGTGCTTTGGACTTAGCCTACGAGCAGTACTTC.

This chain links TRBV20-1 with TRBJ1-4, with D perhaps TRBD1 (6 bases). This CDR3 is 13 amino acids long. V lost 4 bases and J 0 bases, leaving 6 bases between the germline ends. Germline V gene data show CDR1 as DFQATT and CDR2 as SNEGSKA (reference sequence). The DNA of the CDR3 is TGCAGTGCTAAGGGGGCAACTAATGAAAAACTGTTTTTT. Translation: CSAKGATNEKLFF.

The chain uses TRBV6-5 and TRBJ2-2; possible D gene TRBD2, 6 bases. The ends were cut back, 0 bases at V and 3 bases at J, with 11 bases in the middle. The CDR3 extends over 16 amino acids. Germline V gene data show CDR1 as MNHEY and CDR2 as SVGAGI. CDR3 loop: CASSYSLLADTGELFF. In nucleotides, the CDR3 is TGTGCCAGCAGTTACTCGTTACTAGCAGACACCGGGGAGCTGTTTTTT.

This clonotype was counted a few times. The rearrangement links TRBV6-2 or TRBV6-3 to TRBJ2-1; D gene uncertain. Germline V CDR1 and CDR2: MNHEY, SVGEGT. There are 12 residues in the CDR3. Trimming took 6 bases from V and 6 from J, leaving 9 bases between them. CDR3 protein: CASSTSSNEQFF. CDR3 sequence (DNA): TGTGCCAGCAGCACCTCTAGCAATGAGCAGTTCTTC.

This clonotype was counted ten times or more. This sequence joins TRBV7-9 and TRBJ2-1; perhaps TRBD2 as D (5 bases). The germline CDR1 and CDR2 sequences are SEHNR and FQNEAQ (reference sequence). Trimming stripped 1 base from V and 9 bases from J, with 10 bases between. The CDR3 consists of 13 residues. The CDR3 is CASSLEAVIEQFF. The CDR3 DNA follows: TGTGCCAGCAGCTTAGAAGCGGTTATTGAGCAGTTCTTC.

The CDR3 region is CAISESGGDYNEQFF. DNA for the CDR3: TGTGCCATCAGTGAGTCGGGGGGGGATTACAATGAGCAGTTCTTC. The rearrangement uses TRBV10-3 and TRBJ2-1; TRBD2 aligns across 7 bases. After removal of 0 bases from V and 4 bases from J, the junction contained 3 bases not matched to a gene. Germline V lookup: CDR1 ENHRY, CDR2 SYGVKD. The CDR3 extends over 15 amino acids.

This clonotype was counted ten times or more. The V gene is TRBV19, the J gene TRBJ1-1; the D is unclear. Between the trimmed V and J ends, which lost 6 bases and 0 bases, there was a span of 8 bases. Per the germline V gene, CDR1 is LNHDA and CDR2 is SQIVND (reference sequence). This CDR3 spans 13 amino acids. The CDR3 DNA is TGTGCCAGTAGCAAACTCCTGAACACTGAAGCTTTCTTT. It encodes CASSKLLNTEAFF.

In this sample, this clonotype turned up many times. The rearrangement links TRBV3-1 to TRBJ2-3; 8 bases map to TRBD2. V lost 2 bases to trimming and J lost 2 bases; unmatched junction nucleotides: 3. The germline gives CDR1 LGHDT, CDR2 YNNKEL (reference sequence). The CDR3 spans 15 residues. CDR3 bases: TGTGCCAGCAGCCAAATAGCGGGATCCACAGATACGCAGTATTTT. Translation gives CASSQIAGSTDTQYF.

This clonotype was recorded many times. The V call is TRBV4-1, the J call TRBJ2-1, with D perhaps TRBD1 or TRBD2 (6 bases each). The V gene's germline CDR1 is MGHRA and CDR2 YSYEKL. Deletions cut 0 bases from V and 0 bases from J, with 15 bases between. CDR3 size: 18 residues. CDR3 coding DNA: TGCGCCAGCAGCCAAGAGGGGGCGGGGCTCCGCTCCTACAATGAGCAGTTCTTC. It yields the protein CASSQEGAGLRSYNEQFF.

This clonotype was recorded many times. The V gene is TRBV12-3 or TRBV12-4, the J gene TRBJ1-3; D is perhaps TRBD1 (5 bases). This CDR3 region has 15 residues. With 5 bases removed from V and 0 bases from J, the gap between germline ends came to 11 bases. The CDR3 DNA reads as TGTGCCAGCAGTGTGACAGCGCTCTCTGGAAACACCATATATTTT. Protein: CASSVTALSGNTIYF.